This TCR beta chain was obtained from a study of Ad26.COV2.S vaccination and SARS-CoV-2 variants (dated by TCRdb to 2020 to 2023). With respect to the entire study: Vaccine-arm donors were drawn from COV1001, a multicentre, randomized, double-blind, placebo-controlled phase I-IIa trial of Ad26.COV2.S in healthy adults. Dosing of Ad26.COV2.S was intramuscular, at either 5x10^10 or 1x10^11 viral particles, delivered as one shot or as two shots spaced 56 days apart. Sequencing of the TCRbeta repertoire served to evaluate the specificity and breadth of SARS-CoV-2-reactive T cell receptors following Ad26.COV2.S vaccination. A total of around 32 samples were included in the TCR-sequenced set, comprising around 19 Ad26.COV2.S vaccine recipients, 5 placebo recipients and 8 SARS-CoV-2 convalescent individuals. Participants in the trial were split at random into five groups of five each, receiving low-dose or high-dose Ad26.COV2.S once or twice, or else placebo on both occasions. Investigators remained blinded to trial group allocation during experiments and outcome assessment. Results and caveats for the whole study, not just this receptor: After vaccination, substantial breadth of spike-specific CD8+ and CD4+ T cell responses was reported. The study lacked the statistical power to compare responses across vaccine doses or regimens. Ad26.COV2.S recipients had higher spike-specific TCR breadth than placebo recipients (P = 0.0014). Comparable non-spike TCR breadth was observed between vaccine and placebo recipients, consistent with only spike being contained in the vaccine. The authors noted that total T cell responses may have been underestimated by the TCR breadth and depth analyses.

This clone was picked up a small number of times. Its antigen target is currently unknown. Base qualities are missing; no much larger clone stands one base away. Other nucleotide sequences in the sample specify the same CDR3. The immunoSEQ Assay was the method used to sequence TCRbeta CDR3 regions. After extraction, genomic DNA underwent amplification by bias-controlled multiplex PCR, followed by high-throughput sequencing. Concerning the study's data processing: To quantify the absolute abundance of every unique TCRbeta CDR3 region, sequences were collapsed and filtered. T cell fraction was estimated by normalizing TCRbeta template counts to usable DNA, which was measured by amplifying reference genes present in all nucleated cells. Repertoire TCRs were annotated as SARS-CoV-2-specific by exact matching of V gene, CDR3 amino acid sequence and J gene to a known reactive TCR set. The reference SARS-CoV-2 TCR set was obtained from MIRA and was filtered for enrichment in COVID-19-positive ImmuneCODE repertoires, whereby public or cross-reactive TCRs were removed. Using the MIRA antigens, annotated TCRs were further analysed by specific ORF or by position within an ORF. Breadth was defined as the number of annotated unique rearrangements divided by the total number of unique productive rearrangements, and depth was defined as the summed frequency of the annotated unique rearrangements. Two-sided Wilcoxon rank-sum tests were applied when comparing TCR breadth between groups. TCRdb limited this immuneACCESS table to in-frame rearrangements with V and J called. A share of clones is missing; checked studies link under half to unresolved V genes, and the rest is unexplained. That table gives V, J and clone size, and the DNA gave D and trimming. Within this sample are about 280,000 clones, with around 87% of them counted one time only. In total, the top ten clones hold approximately 3.3% of the sample.

The CDR3 sequence holds 14 residues, the cysteine and phenylalanine included. The CDR3 DNA has 42 bases and is translated from base 1. V gives up 4 bases and J gives up 2 bases, and the segment between their germline ends measures 10 bases. CDR1 SGHRS and CDR2 YFSETQ were looked up in the germline V gene. What the treatment or condition label conveys for this sample: roughly 20 received Ad26.COV2.S at low or high dose, single or two shots; about 5 received placebo; per-sample allocation not given. For vaccine and placebo recipients, the sequenced repertoires came from samples collected on day 63 after the first injection. Cohort 1b enrolled roughly 25 adults aged 18-55 years at a single site in Boston, USA, between 29 July and 7 August 2020. Ad26.COV2.S was a replication-incompetent adenovirus type 26 vector expressing a prefusion-stabilized SARS-CoV-2 spike protein from the original Wuhan strain.

The TCR originated in a person between 18 and 65 years old who received the Ad26.COV2.S COVID-19 vaccine or a placebo. Specimen: peripheral blood, collected in a trial of Ad26.COV2.S vaccine versus placebo. The chain is assembled from TRBV5-1 and TRBJ1-5; no D segment can be confidently identified. The CDR3 amino acid sequence is: CASSQDGRNQPQHF. The DNA sequence reads TGCGCCAGCAGCCAGGACGGCCGCAATCAGCCCCAGCATTTT.